This entry concerns a single TCR beta chain. Its antigen is not yet known. No base quality information exists; no much larger clone differs at one position. This sample was taken from a study of shared clonotypes between healthy human individuals (dated by TCRdb to 2020 to 2022). Background for the entire study: A few men and two women, aged 18 to 49 years, made up the cohort. For each donor, three plates each were used for CD4 naive and CD4 memory, two plates were used for CD8 naive, and one plate was used for CD8 memory. Leukapheresis yielded between about 0.94 and 10 billion PBMCs per donor. Blood TCR repertoires of five healthy adults were deeply sequenced to estimate repertoire size and the extent of clonotype sharing between individuals. Different laboratories and diverse techniques were used to prepare libraries and sequence TCR repertoires, to increase sequencing depth and limit assay-specific biases. Paper-wide results and their limitations: Across a handful of donors, 4.5% to 6.5% of naive CD4, around 3.3% of naive CD8, around 2.5% of memory CD4, and 0.4% to 0.45% of memory CD8 clonotypes were shared. Sampling was limited to blood, and TCR repertoires in tissue likely differ from TCR repertoires in blood. Based on pairwise subsampling, the degree of clonotype sharing among donors was expected to be affected by sequencing depth. The genetic and exposure-history diversity represented was limited by the small number of donors. Clonotypes shared by all four sorted-subset donors showed higher generation probabilities than non-shared clonotypes. Even with the large sequencing depth, rarefaction of the sorted-subset datasets indicated that sequencing was incomplete. Naive subsets generally had larger estimated clonotype richness than memory subsets did.

Using the deep immunoSEQ assay, multiplex PCR amplified TCR CDR3 regions from genomic DNA. For each cell subset, the extracted genomic DNA was distributed evenly across all wells of several immunoSEQ 96-well plates, and each plate served as one replicate. Each replicate PCR for sorted subsets received about 180 ng genomic DNA, equal to 30,000 or so T cell genomes. The purified libraries were quantified using a Qubit 3.0 fluorometer, sized with a Bioanalyzer 2100, and then quantified again using the KAPA Library Quantification kit. Every immunoSEQ 96-well plate was sequenced on a dedicated single-read 150-cycle Illumina NextSeq 550 flow cell. Under the source paper's analysis protocol: Because only junctional sequences without quality scores were contained in the immunoSEQ output, filtering matching that applied to full-length reads could not be performed. Sequences were annotated with PyIR, a Python wrapper for IgBLAST v1.9, and V/J genes and CDR3 were assigned using IMGT germline references. Reads with weak V/J assignments (E-value above 1e-6), missing CDR3, stop codons, out-of-frame junctions, or ambiguous translated residues were removed. V3J clonotypes were defined as sequences sharing the same inferred V gene, J gene, and CDR3 amino acid sequence. Percentage overlap between repertoires was calculated by dividing the number of shared unique clonotypes by the size of the smaller repertoire. Three approaches were used to assess repertoire richness: RTK rarefaction, the Chao1 estimator, and Recon v2.1 estimates of unobserved clonotypes. Generation probabilities for all TCRbeta clonotypes obtained by the gDNA method from several donors were computed using OLGA. Imported from immuneACCESS, the table was reduced by TCRdb to in-frame sequences with V and J called. These copies leave out some clones; in studies compared against another copy, an unresolved V gene accounts for under half, and the cause of the remainder is not known. V and J calls and clone size are as listed in that table; D and trimming were resolved from the DNA. For this sample there are some 1,100,000 clones; around 78% appear just once. The ten largest make up roughly 0.56% of the sample.

Healthy HIV-negative adults with no recently reported acute infections or vaccinations were included as donors. Only Caucasian adults living in Nashville, Tennessee, USA were represented among the donors. Magnetic negative selection was used to enrich CD4+ T cells, after which naive cells were positively selected on CD45RA and the negative fraction became the memory subset. Blood was obtained by leukapheresis, after which PBMCs were separated by Ficoll-Histopaque density gradient centrifugation and cryopreserved in liquid nitrogen vapor phase. Purity and quantity of every magnetically sorted T cell population were checked by analytical flow cytometry. Genomic DNA was isolated from each sorted fraction and quantified by UV absorbance on a Nanodrop 2000c. For CDR1 and CDR2, the germline V gene lists MDHEN and SYDVKM. From its cysteine to its phenylalanine, the CDR3 spans 18 amino acids. The only DNA kept is the CDR3, 54 bases in frame from the first base. V is pruned by 5 bases and J by 4 bases, leaving 15 bases of the junction without a gene match.

The V gene is TRBV28 and the J gene is TRBJ2-1, and TRBD1 matches 9 of the central bases. This TCR was recovered from a man aged 18 to 30 in good health. Some clones in this sample may be carry-over from other donors' samples. The specimen was memory CD4+ T cells from PBMCs. Per the publication, the cell subset or site label means: CD45RA-negative fraction. The nucleotides read TGTGCCAGCAGTACTTATCGAACCGGGACAGGGAGGTACAATGAGCAGTTCTTC. This sequence encodes CASSTYRTGTGRYNEQFF.